This T cell receptor (beta chain) was sequenced in a study of human T cells and chemical hapten exposure (dated by TCRdb to the early 2020s). Concerning the study at large: For sensitization, 2% DPC in acetone was applied to a 2 cm by 2 cm area of upper inner arm skin. This study followed changes in the peripheral blood TCR repertoire in vivo during primary and secondary sensitization of alopecia patients to the hapten diphenylcyclopropenone (DPC). Blood was sampled from patients pre-sensitization (week 0) and at 2, 6 and about 24 weeks after DPC sensitization. Patch testing was performed on the upper back with Finn chambers containing 0.01% DPC, and the patch tests were scored after 6 days according to International Contact Dermatitis Research Group standards. Weekly therapeutic DPC doses were additionally applied to the scalp of patients throughout the roughly 23-week study period. Most of the patients in the cohort were female, and the cohort covered alopecia areata with under or over 50% scalp involvement, alopecia totalis and alopecia universalis. Blood for TCR sequencing was provided by twenty-nine alopecia patients at one to four time points (pre-sensitization, 2, 6 and 24 weeks). Libraries were pooled for sequencing, and per-sample TCR yields varied mainly because of small differences in library volumes within the pool.

The CDR3 runs 17 residues from the cysteine to the phenylalanine. The only DNA kept is the CDR3, 51 bases in frame from the first base. Germline trimming amounts to 4 bases on V and 0 bases on J, with 6 as the count of junction bases outside the gene matches. Taken from the germline V gene (reference sequence), the CDR1 and CDR2 loops are SGHKS and YYEKEE. Library construction relied on RACE. TCRdb shows the sequencer as NextSeq 500. During library preparation, unique molecular identifiers were attached to individual cDNA molecules so that TCRs could be counted in a quantitative, reproducible way. Both TCR alpha and TCR beta chains were sequenced from each blood RNA sample. On the study's bioinformatics: A median of around 100,000 TCRs per sample was observed, with a range of about 23,224 to 700,000. The Decombinator software suite was used to annotate the V, J and CDR3 of the TCR reads. For the PS versus PT1 abundance plots, all samples were subsampled to the same number of TCRs (28,000). Expanded TCRs were defined as absent before sensitization and observed at least eight times at the 2-week time point. TCRdb applied fastp at Q25 and MiXCR to the public reads, then kept only in-frame beta chains. Each entry is one CDR3 protein sequence, shown with its most common DNA and genes. TCRdb assigned the V and J calls; the authors' analysis was not used. In all, the sample holds 95,000 to 150,000 distinct CDR3 sequences, and 13% of those were seen once. The ten largest clonotypes hold 2.8% of the sample.

In light of the paper, this sample's time point label describes: pre-sensitization, week 0. The sample's treatment or condition label is to be understood as: therapeutic diphenylcyclopropenone sensitization with weekly scalp DPC. At every patch-test visit, the blood draw took place before the patch test was put on. To be eligible, patients had to be aged 18 to 70, diagnosed with alopecia and judged suitable for DPC therapy, while pregnant patients were excluded. Total RNA was isolated from unfractionated whole blood collected in Tempus Blood RNA tubes. This clonotype was seen only a few times. Which antigen it targets is not known. Nothing much larger sits one base from this clone, and base qualities are not available. Here is what the overall study found, with its caveats: Significantly more large CDR3 similarity clusters were formed by expanded TCRs than by pre-sensitization or healthy control sets, consistent with antigen-driven responses. After repeated subsampling, changes were observed in the strength of the expansion versus patch-test correlation and in the threshold at which the correlation became significant. No change with DPC sensitization was found in the number of TCRs above 1 in 1000 frequency, and no evidence of global repertoire structure alterations was found. All patients had alopecia, a presumed autoimmune disease, so their immune response might differ from that of healthy individuals. Patch test score was positively correlated with the number of PT1 expanded TCRs, with significance at thresholds 8, 16 and 32 but not at 4.

The sample was whole blood, taken in connection with sensitization to the hapten diphenylcyclopropenone (DPC). The chain couples TRBV5-5 to TRBJ2-6; TRBD1 agrees with 8 junctional bases. This TCR was recovered from a woman under 30 with alopecia areata. Some clones in this sample may be carry-over from other donors' samples. The DNA is as follows: TGTGCCAGCAGCATCGGACAGGGTTACTCTGGGGCCAACGTCCTGACTTTC. Its protein is CASSIGQGYSGANVLTF.